The 8 T cell receptor beta chains in this list originate from one sample, sequenced in a study of T cell changes during pregnancy in multiple sclerosis. The assay was immunoSEQ multiplex PCR, and TCRdb's table has in-frame clones only and misses some. This repertoire shows 25,000 to 35,000 clones, approximately 90% found once; its top ten account for roughly 5%. The sample here was CD8+ T cells from peripheral blood mononuclear cells, taken before pregnancy. These receptors all stem from a female donor with multiple sclerosis, enrolled in a pregnancy study.

J is TRBJ2-3 and V is TRBV9; D may be TRBD2 (5 bases). V gave up 4 bases and J gave up 0 bases, with 15 bases separating them. Germline V lookup: CDR1 SGDLS, CDR2 YYNGEE. The CDR3 is 16 residues long. CDR3 in DNA: TGTGCCAGCAGCTCCCGGACTGAATCTAGCACAGATACGCAGTATTTT. Translation: CASSSRTESSTDTQYF.

V usage is TRBV6-1 and J usage is TRBJ1-1, with D unresolved. In germline, CDR1 is MNHNS, CDR2 SASEGT. Trimming shortened V by 4 bases and J by 7 bases, and 13 bases separated the two germline ends. This CDR3 spans 13 amino acids. This chain's CDR3 is CASSGFEVHEAFF. CDR3 nucleotide sequence: TGTGCCAGCAGTGGATTCGAGGTCCATGAAGCTTTCTTT.

CDR3 sequence: CASSYSRGANTEAFF. CDR3 in DNA: TGTGCCAGCAGTTACTCAAGGGGTGCGAACACTGAAGCTTTCTTT. The rearrangement uses TRBV6-6 and TRBJ1-1, with a tentative D call TRBD1 (5 bases). This CDR3 spans 15 amino acids. Germline V CDR1 and CDR2: MNHNY, SVGAGI (reference sequence). Trimming took 0 bases from V and 1 from J, leaving 9 bases between them.

The gene calls are TRBV9 and TRBJ1-4, with D maybe TRBD1 (5 bases). This CDR3 is 17 amino acids long. V lost 3 bases to trimming and J lost 6 bases, with 21 bases between them. The V gene's germline CDR1 is SGDLS and CDR2 YYNGEE. In nucleotides, the CDR3 is TGTGCCAGCAGCGCGTCCGGGACGCCCAGGGAGGATGAAAAACTGTTTTTT. Translating it yields CASSASGTPREDEKLFF.

The chain uses TRBV7-9 and TRBJ1-4; D is unclear. CDR3 length: 14 residues. V dropped 2 bases and J dropped 4 bases, with 8 bases sitting between them. The germline CDR1 and CDR2 sequences are SEHNR and FQNEAQ (reference sequence). This chain's CDR3 is CASSLPSYNEKLFF. The CDR3 DNA reads TGTGCCAGCAGCTTACCCAGTTATAATGAAAAACTGTTTTTT.

V usage is TRBV9 and J usage is TRBJ2-1; D uncertain. The CDR3 is made up of 15 amino acids. Per germline, CDR1 SGDLS and CDR2 YYNGEE. Trimming pared 4 bases from V and 1 base from J, leaving 12 bases between. This CDR3 reads CASSQYLASYNEQFF. CDR3 DNA sequence: TGTGCCAGCAGCCAATATTTGGCTTCCTACAATGAGCAGTTCTTC.

This chain links TRBV27 with TRBJ1-2; D possibly corresponds to TRBD1 (6 bases). The CDR3 has 13 amino acids. From germline, CDR1 is MNHEY and CDR2 SMNVEV (reference sequence). V gave up 9 bases and J gave up 8 bases, with 19 bases separating them. This CDR3 reads CASTDYRAVGYTF. In DNA, the CDR3 is TGTGCCAGTACAGATTACAGGGCGGTGGGCTACACCTTC.

In its sample, this clone was seen once. V is TRBV19 and J is TRBJ1-1, with 8 bases that match TRBD1. The V gene end was trimmed by 5 bases and the J gene end by 0 bases; junction bases not matched to a gene: 8. From germline, CDR1 is LNHDA and CDR2 SQIVND (reference sequence). This CDR3 has 16 residues. Here the CDR3 reads CASSRNPGQVNTEAFF. CDR3 in DNA: TGTGCCAGTAGTCGTAACCCGGGACAGGTGAACACTGAAGCTTTCTTT.